What follows is one TCR beta chain and its context. What this receptor recognizes is not known. Nothing much larger sits one base from this clone, and base qualities are not available. Frozen genomic DNA underwent high-throughput TCRbeta CDR3 sequencing by immunoSEQ, including PCR amplification, mapping, bias correction and internal controls. Per the original workflow: Only productive rearrangements were retained, with each unique TCRbeta sequence defined by its CDR3 nucleotide sequence together with its V and J gene. Donor-reactive sequences required at least 5-fold expansion in CFSE-low cells versus unstimulated pre-transplant cells and at least 0.01% frequency. Minimum frequency thresholds were set for each subject based on the unstimulated sample with the lowest template count, ensuring at least 90% detection power. Jensen-Shannon divergence between the top 1000 TCRbeta sequences post- versus pre-transplant served as the measure of repertoire turnover. Two-sided Fisher's exact tests were used to test for changes in the detection of donor-reactive sequences. TCRdb retrieved this table from immuneACCESS and kept in-frame rearrangements only. Not all clones are present; in checked studies, unresolved V genes account for under half, and no reason is known for the remainder. For V, J and clone size, that table is used; D and trimming come from the DNA. The sample has about 75,000 clones on record, approximately 81% of them singletons. The ten top clones hold 2% to 2.5% of the sample.

These data come from a study of T cell clones after liver transplantation (dated by TCRdb to between 2018 and 2020). Concerning the study at large: The samples were obtained from ITN030ST, a randomized trial that attempted immunosuppression withdrawal within 2 years after liver transplantation. Blood samples were collected pre-transplant, pre-randomization before withdrawal, and post-randomization after either complete withdrawal or failed withdrawal. A cohort of 8 liver transplant recipients was studied, of whom 3 were classified as tolerant and 5 as non-tolerant. As an antigen-independent comparator for the donor-reactive sequences, third party-reactive TCRbeta sequences from pre-transplant MLRs were identified as well. Tolerance meant complete immunosuppression withdrawal for at least one year without liver enzymes rising beyond twice the upper limit of normal. Of the eight recipients, a few were HCV-positive, while the remaining recipients had been transplanted for non-autoimmune, non-viral indications. The subjects received no induction therapy and were kept on standard immunosuppression until randomization at 12-24 months post-transplant. Donor-reactive T cell clones were identified by TCRbeta sequencing after a pre-transplant mixed lymphocyte reaction and then tracked in post-transplant blood.

Thawed unstimulated PBMCs were stained for CD3, CD4 and CD8 and FACS-sorted into CD3+CD4+ and CD3+CD8+ populations. All 8 studied subjects were randomized to withdrawal of immunosuppression. The Qiagen DNeasy Blood and Tissue Kit was used for genomic DNA isolation. CDR1 and CDR2 are drawn from the germline V gene (reference sequence): LNHDA, SQIVND. CDR3 length: 13 amino acids, cysteine to phenylalanine. The DNA shown is the 39-base CDR3, in frame from base 1. V loses 3 bases, J loses 2 bases, and the germline ends lie 6 bases apart. General conclusions and limits of the study: In most of the 8 subjects, regardless of tolerance or HCV status, circulating donor-reactive CD4 TCRbeta sequences dropped significantly post-transplant. Donor-reactive sequences decreased more than third party-reactive sequences, which suggests partial antigen-specific deletion that was not related to withdrawal success. Low numbers of available donor cells limited the measurable donor-reactive repertoire in two subjects. Since no allograft tissue specimens were available, donor-reactive T cells may have migrated into the graft instead of being deleted. When repertoire turnover was taken into account, detection of donor-reactive sequences was significantly reduced in 7 of 8 subjects for CD4 and in 8 of 8 subjects for CD8. The conclusions were preliminary, being limited by small, heterogeneous patient numbers and by non-standardized post-transplant time points.

The sample in question was CD4+ T cells from blood, obtained roughly 48 months after liver transplant. The sequence is built from TRBV19 and TRBJ2-3; TRBD2 might be the D gene, on 5 matching bases. This receptor was obtained from a human patient who received a liver transplant. Because of the transplant, the T cells may be the graft donor's rather than the patient's own. The CDR3 protein sequence reads: CASSIDYTDTQYF. The base sequence is TGTGCCAGTAGTATTGACTACACAGATACGCAGTATTTT.